This TCR beta chain was observed in a study of shared clonotypes between healthy human individuals. Study results and caveats: Several donors held about 5% of naive CD4 clonotypes in common. A generally larger estimated richness was seen in naive subsets than in memory subsets.

Assay: immunoSEQ multiplex PCR; the TCRdb copy retains only in-frame clones and omits some. The sample lists approximately 1.9 million clones; roughly 93% were seen once. This clone came up once. Its target is unknown. V shed 7 bases and J shed 4 bases, with 20 bases lying between them. The CDR3 runs 15 residues. Germline values: CDR1 MNHNS, CDR2 SASEGT. Naive CD8 cells comprised CD45RO-negative, CCR7-positively selected cells, excluding terminally differentiated effector memory CD45RA+ cells. Input material: naive CD8+ T cells from PBMCs. This TCR derives from a man younger than 30 in good health. Some clones in this sample may be carry-over from other donors' samples. This rearrangement joins TRBV6-1 to TRBJ2-7, with D perhaps assigned TRBD1 or TRBD2 (5 bases each). The CDR3 DNA reads as TGTGCCAGCATGGTTCCGGGGCCGAGGTGGTACGAGCAGTACTTC. It specifies CASMVPGPRWYEQYF.